Listed here are 30 T cell receptor beta chains from one sample, sequenced in a study of OX40 agonist ivuxolimab in advanced cancers. Assay used: immunoSEQ multiplex PCR; TCRdb lists only in-frame clones, some missing. This sample carries some 85,000 clones, 70% to 90% of them seen once, and the ten largest clones take roughly 0.3%. Sequencing used CD4+ or CD8+ T cells sorted from blood, obtained in a trial of the OX40 agonist ivuxolimab. These receptors all stem from an adult with an advanced solid tumor such as melanoma, head and neck, liver or kidney cancer.

CDR3 residues: CASSLGQKETQYF. CDR3 sequence (DNA): TGTGCCAGCAGCTTGGGACAGAAAGAGACCCAGTACTTC. V gene TRBV9 combines with J gene TRBJ2-5, with 7 positions matching TRBD1. After removal of 4 bases from V and 3 bases from J, the junction contained 3 bases not matched to a gene. The germline V gene encodes CDR1 SGDLS and CDR2 YYNGEE. This CDR3 comprises 13 residues.

This clone turned up a few times. The chain has TRBV10-3 and TRBJ1-6, with a tentative D call TRBD1 (6 bases). Germline V CDR1 and CDR2: ENHRY, SYGVKD. The CDR3 is 13 residues long. V shed 6 bases and J shed 7 bases, with 10 bases lying between them. CDR3 loop: CAIRTGLNSPLHF. DNA of the CDR3: TGTGCCATCAGGACAGGTTTGAATTCACCCCTCCACTTT.

This chain links TRBV5-1 with TRBJ1-2; TRBD1 might be the D (5 bases). The V gene lost 5 bases and the J gene lost 8 bases, with 19 bases spanning the gap. This CDR3 contains 14 residues. CDR1 and CDR2 (germline): SGHRS, YFSETQ. The CDR3 here is CASSTPGSPQGYTF. The CDR3 bases are TGCGCCAGCAGTACCCCAGGGTCCCCACAGGGCTACACCTTC.

This sequence joins TRBV6-1 and TRBJ1-2, with TRBD1 matching over 8 bases. This CDR3 has 15 residues. Trimming took 6 bases from V and 8 from J; bases not matched to a gene: 14. Germline CDR1 MNHNS, CDR2 SASEGT. CDR3 amino acids: CASSPGQGGSYGYTF. The CDR3 DNA reads TGTGCCAGCAGCCCCGGACAGGGTGGATCCTACGGCTACACCTTC.

The CDR3 sequence is CASRLTGRSGELFF. CDR3 coding DNA: TGTGCCAGCAGATTGACAGGGCGTTCCGGGGAGCTGTTTTTT. The rearrangement uses TRBV27 and TRBJ2-2; 7 positions match TRBD1. V lost 6 bases and J lost 6; bases outside the gene matches: 7. Germline lookup yields CDR1 MNHEY and CDR2 SMNVEV (reference sequence). CDR3 length: 14 amino acids.

The CDR3: CASSLAGTGNQETQYF. CDR3 coding DNA: TGCGCCAGCAGTCTGGCCGGGACAGGGAACCAAGAGACCCAGTACTTC. V usage is TRBV5-1 and J usage is TRBJ2-5, with 9 nucleotides matching TRBD1. This CDR3 region has 16 residues. Losses at the gene ends were 5 bases for V and 0 bases for J; bases not matched to a gene: 8. From germline, CDR1 is SGHRS and CDR2 YFSETQ.

This chain connects TRBV27 to TRBJ1-2; D possibly corresponds to TRBD1 (6 bases). Germline values: CDR1 MNHEY, CDR2 SMNVEV (reference sequence). Trimming pared 6 bases from V and 2 bases from J, leaving 16 bases between. This CDR3 has 15 amino acids. This chain's CDR3 is CASSASDTGNYGYTF. In DNA form, the CDR3 reads TGTGCCAGCAGCGCTTCAGATACAGGGAACTATGGCTACACCTTC.

The J gene is TRBJ2-1, the V gene TRBV7-9; D remains unclear. This CDR3 contains 11 residues. Germline V gives CDR1 SEHNR, CDR2 FQNEAQ (reference sequence). V was shortened by 1 base and J by 10 bases, with 5 bases between the two germline ends. CDR3 loop: CASSLVAEQFF. Written as DNA, the CDR3 is TGTGCCAGCAGCTTAGTCGCCGAGCAGTTCTTC.

This chain joins TRBV2 and TRBJ2-2, with 7 bases fitting TRBD1. V dropped 5 bases and J dropped 6; count of bases not matched to a gene: 6. Germline assignment: CDR1 SNHLY and CDR2 FYNNEI. The CDR3 is made up of 14 amino acids. The CDR3 protein is CASSTTGSPGELFF. The CDR3 DNA sequence: TGTGCCAGCAGTACGACAGGGTCTCCCGGGGAGCTGTTTTTT.

The rearrangement links TRBV5-4 to TRBJ2-5, with TRBD2 as a possible D gene (6 bases). V lost 3 bases and J lost 5, with 14 bases in between. Looked up from germline, CDR1 is SGHNT and CDR2 is YYREEE (reference sequence). This CDR3 has 14 amino acids. The CDR3 sequence: CASSSGLTRETQYF. For the CDR3, the DNA is TGTGCCAGCAGCTCGGGACTGACAAGGGAGACCCAGTACTTC.

V is TRBV15 and J is TRBJ1-2; 7 bases align to TRBD1. Trimming at V came to 5 bases and at J to 4 bases, leaving 10 bases not matched to a gene. This CDR3 is built from 15 residues. The germline gives CDR1 LNHNV, CDR2 YYDKDF (reference sequence). This CDR3 is CATSPPDRVTYGYTF. The CDR3 nucleotides are TGTGCCACCAGCCCCCCTGACAGGGTTACCTATGGCTACACCTTC. Together with reference TRBV15 and TRBJ1-2, the CDR3 gives the full variable domain: DAMVIQNPRYQVTQFGKPVTLSCSQTLNHNVMYWYQQKSSQAPKLLFHYYDKDFNNEADTPDNFQSRRPNTSFCFLDIRSPGLGDTAMYLCATSPPDRVTYGYTFGSGTRLTVV.

The chain employs TRBV7-8 and TRBJ1-5; TRBD1 is a possible D gene (5 bases). Trimming shortened V by 5 bases and J by 2 bases, and 16 bases separated the two germline ends. The germline V gene has CDR1 SGHVS and CDR2 FQNEAQ. The CDR3 has 16 amino acids. The CDR3: CASSPQGRAGNQPQHF. The CDR3 bases are TGTGCCAGCAGCCCGCAAGGCAGGGCTGGCAATCAGCCCCAGCATTTT. Supplemented by reference TRBV7-8 and TRBJ1-5, the full variable domain reads GAGVSQSPRYKVAKRGQDVALRCDPISGHVSLFWYQQALGQGPEFLTYFQNEAQLDKSGLPSDRFFAERPEGSVSTLKIQRTQQEDSAVYLCASSPQGRAGNQPQHFGDGTRLSIL.

The chain recombines TRBV9 with TRBJ1-2; D is uncertain. Trimming cost V 0 bases and J 4 bases, with 16 bases left between them. The CDR3 is made up of 16 amino acids. Germline V gene lookup returns CDR1 SGDLS and CDR2 YYNGEE. DNA of the CDR3: TGTGCCAGCAGCGTAGTAATCGACACTCCTTCCTATGGCTACACCTTC. This sequence encodes CASSVVIDTPSYGYTF.

The chain recombines TRBV27 with TRBJ2-7; D is ambiguous. Looked up from germline, CDR1 is MNHEY and CDR2 is SMNVEV (reference sequence). The V end lost 4 bases, the J end lost 2 bases, and 12 bases lay between the germline ends. The CDR3 runs to 14 residues. The CDR3 sequence: CASSSTLVPYEQYF. The CDR3 DNA reads as TGTGCCAGCAGTTCAACCTTAGTCCCCTACGAGCAGTACTTC.

The genes are TRBV6-6 and TRBJ1-1, with 11 bases identical to TRBD1. The V and J ends lost 5 bases and 4 bases, in that order; junction bases with no gene match: 3. Per germline, CDR1 MNHNY and CDR2 SVGAGI (reference sequence). The CDR3 length is 14 residues. Here the CDR3 DNA reads TGTGCCAGCAGTCGTGGGACAGGGGGCACTGAAGCTTTCTTT. This sequence encodes CASSRGTGGTEAFF.

The chain is built from TRBV21-1 and TRBJ1-5; the table gives TRBD1 as D, unverified against the DNA. TRBV21-1 is termed a pseudogene. CDR3 length equals 14 residues. CDR3 sequence reads: CASKPGVSNQPQHF. CDR3 DNA: TGTGCCAGCAAACCAGGGGTTAGCAATCAGCCCCAGCATTTT.

The chain recombines TRBV7-9 with TRBJ2-3; D is ambiguous. The length of the CDR3 is 14 residues. CDR1 and CDR2 (germline): SEHNR, FQNEAQ (reference sequence). V lost 3 bases to trimming and J lost 2 bases, with 9 bases between them. CDR3 region: CASSFRAPTDTQYF. Here the CDR3 DNA reads TGTGCCAGCAGCTTTCGGGCTCCCACAGATACGCAGTATTTT. The variable domain in full, with the rest retrieved from reference TRBV7-9 and TRBJ2-3, is DTGVSQNPRHKITKRGQNVTFRCDPISEHNRLYWYRQTLGQGPEFLTYFQNEAQLEKSRLLSDRFSAERPKGSFSTLEIQRTEQGDSAMYLCASSFRAPTDTQYFGPGTRLTVL.

This clone was detected only a few times. The V call is TRBV18, the J call TRBJ1-5; 11 bases align to TRBD1. The CDR3 is 14 residues long. Germline V gene data show CDR1 as KGHSH and CDR2 as LQKENI. With V trimmed by 3 bases and J by 10 bases, 5 bases remained unmatched. This CDR3 reads CASSPGQGGRPQHF. The CDR3 DNA sequence: TGTGCCAGCTCACCGGGACAGGGGGGACGACCCCAGCATTTT.

The chain has TRBV5-1 and TRBJ2-1; 10 positions match TRBD1. Germline V gene lookup returns CDR1 SGHRS and CDR2 YFSETQ. This CDR3 is 15 amino acids long. V was pared by 4 bases and J by 9 bases, with 10 bases of the junction left unmatched. CDR3 amino acids: CASSVRDRGISEQFF. The CDR3 DNA reads TGCGCCAGCAGCGTACGGGACAGGGGAATAAGTGAGCAGTTCTTC.

This clone was detected only a few times. This chain links TRBV10-2 with TRBJ1-5; 10 bases are shared with TRBD1. After removal of 7 bases from V and 3 bases from J, the junction contained 6 bases not matched to a gene. The CDR3 covers 15 residues. Germline values: CDR1 WSHSY, CDR2 SAAADI. Here the CDR3 DNA reads TGCGCCAGCAATCCGGGACAGGGGCCCAATCAGCCCCAGCATTTT. This codes for CASNPGQGPNQPQHF.

The V gene is TRBV9, the J gene TRBJ1-4; D possibly corresponds to TRBD1 (5 bases). This CDR3 is 16 amino acids long. Per the germline V gene, CDR1 is SGDLS and CDR2 is YYNGEE. V was pared by 0 bases and J by 7 bases, with 16 bases between. This CDR3 reads CASSVGPARGTEKLFF. Here the CDR3 DNA reads TGTGCCAGCAGCGTAGGACCCGCCCGGGGGACTGAAAAACTGTTTTTT.

The J gene is TRBJ2-7, the V gene TRBV7-3; possible D gene TRBD1, 5 bases. V lost 5 bases and J 6 bases, leaving 14 bases between the germline ends. The germline V gene encodes CDR1 SGHTA and CDR2 FQGTGA. This CDR3 contains 13 residues. CDR3 sequence (DNA): TGTGCCAGCAGCAGGATAACAGGCCTCGAGCAGTACTTC. The encoded protein is CASSRITGLEQYF.

The CDR3 sequence is CAITRGGNTGELFF. The CDR3 nucleotides read TGTGCCATCACGCGGGGTGGTAACACCGGGGAGCTGTTTTTT. The chain carries TRBV10-3 and TRBJ2-2, with D tentatively TRBD2 (6 bases). V was cut by 7 bases and J by 2 bases, with 11 bases left in between. Germline-derived CDR1 and CDR2 are ENHRY and SYGVKD. The CDR3 is made up of 14 amino acids.

The V call is TRBV9, the J call TRBJ2-7; D is perhaps TRBD1 or TRBD2 (5 bases each). Trimming stripped 4 bases from V and 0 bases from J, with 14 bases between. Germline V gives CDR1 SGDLS, CDR2 YYNGEE. The CDR3 loop spans 15 amino acids. The CDR3: CASSPRGGSSYEQYF. The CDR3 DNA reads TGTGCCAGCAGCCCCCGGGGCGGTAGCTCCTACGAGCAGTACTTC. The variable domain in full, with the rest retrieved from reference TRBV9 and TRBJ2-7, is DSGVTQTPKHLITATGQRVTLRCSPRSGDLSVYWYQQSLDQGLQFLIQYYNGEERAKGNILERFSAQQFPDLHSELNLSSLELGDSALYFCASSPRGGSSYEQYFGPGTRLTVT.

V is TRBV6-1 and J is TRBJ2-2, with a weak D call TRBD2 (5 bases). The V end lost 6 bases, the J end lost 6 bases, and 8 bases lay between the germline ends. This CDR3 spans 12 amino acids. CDR1 and CDR2 (germline): MNHNS, SASEGT. CDR3 region: CASRGVAGELFF. The CDR3 DNA reads TGTGCCAGCAGGGGAGTGGCCGGGGAGCTGTTTTTT.

The chain carries TRBV11-3 and TRBJ2-4, with D perhaps matching TRBD2 (5 bases). The germline gives CDR1 SGHNT, CDR2 YENEEA. The CDR3 length is 15 residues. V was trimmed by 4 bases and J by 9 bases, leaving 19 bases between them. This CDR3 is CASSSGGGGRGIQYF. The CDR3 nucleotides are TGTGCCAGCAGCTCAGGTGGAGGCGGTCGTGGCATTCAGTACTTC. Full variable domain (outside the CDR3, taken from reference TRBV11-3 and TRBJ2-4): EAGVVQSPRYKIIEKKQPVAFWCNPISGHNTLYWYLQNLGQGPELLIRYENEEAVDDSQLPKDRFSAERLKGVDSTLKIQPAELGDSAVYLCASSSGGGGRGIQYFGAGTRLSVL.

This rearrangement joins TRBV6-1 to TRBJ2-1; D is unresolved. CDR1 is MNHNS and CDR2 is SASEGT in the germline V gene. Trimming pared 4 bases from V and 8 bases from J, leaving 12 bases between. The CDR3 extends over 13 amino acids. This CDR3 reads CASSGVGFHEQFF. CDR3 nucleotide sequence: TGTGCCAGCAGTGGGGTAGGGTTCCATGAGCAGTTCTTC.

This chain joins TRBV6-5 and TRBJ1-2; the match to TRBD1 covers 7 bases. Germline trimming cut 0 bases from V and 2 bases from J; bases unmatched to any gene: 3. CDR1 is MNHEY, CDR2 SVGAGI, per germline. This CDR3 spans 15 amino acids. CDR3 nucleotide sequence: TGTGCCAGCAGTTACTCGAGGGGACAGAACTATGGCTACACCTTC. This translates into CASSYSRGQNYGYTF.

The chain employs TRBV7-9 and TRBJ2-5, with 7 bases aligning to TRBD1. With 3 bases clipped from V and 2 bases from J, the junction kept 6 bases outside the gene matches. Germline CDR1 is SEHNR and CDR2 is FQNEAQ (reference sequence). The CDR3 consists of 15 residues. The CDR3: CASSLGQNAQETQYF. For the CDR3, the DNA is TGTGCCAGCAGCTTGGGACAGAACGCGCAAGAGACCCAGTACTTC.

This chain connects TRBV10-1 to TRBJ2-7, with TRBD1 matching over 11 bases. V lost 4 bases to trimming and J lost 3 bases; unmatched junction nucleotides: 5. CDR1 WNHNN and CDR2 SYGVQD come from the germline V gene (reference sequence). This CDR3 has 15 residues. For the CDR3, the DNA is TGCGCCAGCAGTGGTGGGACAGGGGGGATCTACGAGCAGTACTTC. Residues: CASSGGTGGIYEQYF.